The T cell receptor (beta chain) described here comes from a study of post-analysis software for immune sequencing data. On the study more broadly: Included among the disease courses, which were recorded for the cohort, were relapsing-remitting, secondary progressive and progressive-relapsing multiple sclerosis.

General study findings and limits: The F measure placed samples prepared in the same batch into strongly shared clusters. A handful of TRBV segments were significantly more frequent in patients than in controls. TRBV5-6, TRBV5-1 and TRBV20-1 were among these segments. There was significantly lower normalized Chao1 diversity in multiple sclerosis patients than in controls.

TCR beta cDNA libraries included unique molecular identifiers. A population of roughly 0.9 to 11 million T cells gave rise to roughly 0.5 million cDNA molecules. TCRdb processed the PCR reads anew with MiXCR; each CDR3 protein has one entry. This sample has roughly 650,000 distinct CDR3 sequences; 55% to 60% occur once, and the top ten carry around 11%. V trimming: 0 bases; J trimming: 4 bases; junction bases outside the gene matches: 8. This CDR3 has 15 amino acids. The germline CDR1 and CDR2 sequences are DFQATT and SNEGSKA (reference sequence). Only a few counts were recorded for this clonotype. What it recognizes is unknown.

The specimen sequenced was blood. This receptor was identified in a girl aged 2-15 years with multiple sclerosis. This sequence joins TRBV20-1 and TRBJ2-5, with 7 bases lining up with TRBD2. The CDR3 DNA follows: TGCAGTGCTAGAGATCAGAGACTAGCTGGAGAGACCCAGTACTTC. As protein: CSARDQRLAGETQYF.